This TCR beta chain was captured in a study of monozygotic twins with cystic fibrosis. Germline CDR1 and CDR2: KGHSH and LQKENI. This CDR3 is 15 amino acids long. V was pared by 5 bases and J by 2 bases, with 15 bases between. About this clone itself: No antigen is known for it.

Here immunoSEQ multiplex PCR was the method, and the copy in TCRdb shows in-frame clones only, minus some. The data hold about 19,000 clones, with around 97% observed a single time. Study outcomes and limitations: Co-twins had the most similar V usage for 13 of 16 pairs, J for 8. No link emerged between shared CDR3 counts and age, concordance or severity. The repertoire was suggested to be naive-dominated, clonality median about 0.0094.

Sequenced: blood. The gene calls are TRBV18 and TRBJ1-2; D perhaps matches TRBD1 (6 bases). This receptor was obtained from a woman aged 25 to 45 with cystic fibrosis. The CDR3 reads CASSSASDSNYGYTF. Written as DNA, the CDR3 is TGTGCCAGCTCATCGGCGTCGGACAGCAACTATGGCTACACCTTC.